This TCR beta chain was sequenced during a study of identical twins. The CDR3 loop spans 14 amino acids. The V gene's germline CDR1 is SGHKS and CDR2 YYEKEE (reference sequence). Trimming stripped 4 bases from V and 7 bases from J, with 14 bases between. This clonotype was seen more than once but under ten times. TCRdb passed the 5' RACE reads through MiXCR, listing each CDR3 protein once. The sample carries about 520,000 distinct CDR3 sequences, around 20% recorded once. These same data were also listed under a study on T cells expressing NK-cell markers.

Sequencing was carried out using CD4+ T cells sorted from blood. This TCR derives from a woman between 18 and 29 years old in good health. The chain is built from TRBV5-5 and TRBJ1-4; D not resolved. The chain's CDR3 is CASSGPSVGEKLFF. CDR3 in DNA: TGTGCCAGCAGCGGCCCCAGTGTGGGTGAAAAACTGTTTTTT.